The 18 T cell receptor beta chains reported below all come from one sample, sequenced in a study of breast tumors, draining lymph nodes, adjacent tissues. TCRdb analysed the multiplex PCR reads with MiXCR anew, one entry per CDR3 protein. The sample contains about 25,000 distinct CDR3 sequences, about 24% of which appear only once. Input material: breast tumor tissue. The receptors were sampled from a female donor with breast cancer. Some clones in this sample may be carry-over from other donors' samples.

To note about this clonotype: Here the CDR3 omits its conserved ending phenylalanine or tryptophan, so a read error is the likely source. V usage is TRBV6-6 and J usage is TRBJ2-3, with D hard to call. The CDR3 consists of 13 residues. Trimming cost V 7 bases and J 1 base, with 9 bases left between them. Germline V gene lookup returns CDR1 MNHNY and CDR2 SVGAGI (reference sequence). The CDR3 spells CASTLAGTDTQYL. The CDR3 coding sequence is TGTGCCAGCACCCTGGCGGGCACAGATACGCAGTATCTT.

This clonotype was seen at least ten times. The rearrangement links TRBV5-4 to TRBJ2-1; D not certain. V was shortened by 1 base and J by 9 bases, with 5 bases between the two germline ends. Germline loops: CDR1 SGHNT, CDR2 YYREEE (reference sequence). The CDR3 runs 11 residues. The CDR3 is CASSLRGEQFF. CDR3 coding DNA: TGTGCCAGCAGCTTGCGCGGTGAGCAGTTCTTC. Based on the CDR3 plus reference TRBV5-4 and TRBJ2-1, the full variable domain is ETGVTQSPTHLIKTRGQQVTLRCSSQSGHNTVSWYQQALGQGPQFIFQYYREEENGRGNFPPRFSGLQFPNYSSELNVNALELDDSALYLCASSLRGEQFFGPGTRLTVL.

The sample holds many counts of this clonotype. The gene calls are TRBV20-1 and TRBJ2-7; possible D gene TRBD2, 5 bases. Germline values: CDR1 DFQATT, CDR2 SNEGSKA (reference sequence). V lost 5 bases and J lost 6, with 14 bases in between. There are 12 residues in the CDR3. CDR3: CSAYFPGSEQYF. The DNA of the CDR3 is TGCAGTGCTTACTTCCCGGGGAGCGAGCAGTACTTC.

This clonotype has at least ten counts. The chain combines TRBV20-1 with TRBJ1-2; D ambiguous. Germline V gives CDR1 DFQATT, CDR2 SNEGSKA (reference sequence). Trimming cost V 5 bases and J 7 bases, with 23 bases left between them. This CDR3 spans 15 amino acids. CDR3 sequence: CSAYGPQGQATGYTF. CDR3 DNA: TGCAGTGCTTATGGGCCCCAAGGGCAGGCGACTGGCTACACCTTC.

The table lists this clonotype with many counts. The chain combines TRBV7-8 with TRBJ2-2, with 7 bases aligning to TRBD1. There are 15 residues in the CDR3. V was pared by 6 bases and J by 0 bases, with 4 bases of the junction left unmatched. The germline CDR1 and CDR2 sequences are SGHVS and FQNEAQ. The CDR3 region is CASRNRGPNTGELFF. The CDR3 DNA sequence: TGTGCCAGCAGAAACAGGGGCCCGAACACCGGGGAGCTGTTTTTT. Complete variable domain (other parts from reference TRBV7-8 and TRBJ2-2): GAGVSQSPRYKVAKRGQDVALRCDPISGHVSLFWYQQALGQGPEFLTYFQNEAQLDKSGLPSDRFFAERPEGSVSTLKIQRTQQEDSAVYLCASRNRGPNTGELFFGEGSRLTVL.

The CDR3 sequence: CASSLDEGLAGGGNEQFF. CDR3 sequence (DNA): TGTGCCAGCAGCTTAGATGAAGGACTAGCGGGAGGGGGAAATGAGCAGTTCTTC. This chain links TRBV7-8 with TRBJ2-1, with 15 bases aligning to TRBD2. The V and J ends lost 1 base and 7 bases, in that order; junction bases with no gene match: 8. The CDR3 contains 18 residues. Germline V lookup: CDR1 SGHVS, CDR2 FQNEAQ.

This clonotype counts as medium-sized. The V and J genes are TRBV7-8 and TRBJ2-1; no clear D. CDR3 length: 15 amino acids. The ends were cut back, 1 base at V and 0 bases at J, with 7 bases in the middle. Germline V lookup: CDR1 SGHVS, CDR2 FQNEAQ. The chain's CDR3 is CASSLGGHSYNEQFF. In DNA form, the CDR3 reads TGTGCCAGCAGCTTAGGCGGTCACTCCTACAATGAGCAGTTCTTC.

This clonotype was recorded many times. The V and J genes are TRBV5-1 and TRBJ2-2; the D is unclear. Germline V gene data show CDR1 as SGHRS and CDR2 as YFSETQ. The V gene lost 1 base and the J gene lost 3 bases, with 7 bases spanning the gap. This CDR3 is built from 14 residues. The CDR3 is CASSLPSDTGELFF. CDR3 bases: TGCGCCAGCAGCTTGCCCTCAGACACCGGGGAGCTGTTTTTT. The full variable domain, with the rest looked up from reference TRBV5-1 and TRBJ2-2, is KAGVTQTPRYLIKTRGQQVTLSCSPISGHRSVSWYQQTPGQGLQFLFEYFSETQRNKGNFPGRFSGRQFSNSRSEMNVSTLELGDSALYLCASSLPSDTGELFFGEGSRLTVL.

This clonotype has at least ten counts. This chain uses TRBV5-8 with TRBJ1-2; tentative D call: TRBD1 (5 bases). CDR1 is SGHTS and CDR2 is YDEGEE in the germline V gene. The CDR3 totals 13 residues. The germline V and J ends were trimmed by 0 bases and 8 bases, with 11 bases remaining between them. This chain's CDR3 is CASSLGGGNGYTF. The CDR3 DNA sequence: TGTGCCAGCAGCTTGGGGGGGGGGAACGGCTACACCTTC. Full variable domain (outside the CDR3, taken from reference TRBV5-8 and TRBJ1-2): EAGVTQSPTHLIKTRGQQATLRCSPISGHTSVYWYQQALGLGLQFLLWYDEGEERNRGNFPPRFSGRQFPNYSSELNVNALELEDSALYLCASSLGGGNGYTFGSGTRLTVV.

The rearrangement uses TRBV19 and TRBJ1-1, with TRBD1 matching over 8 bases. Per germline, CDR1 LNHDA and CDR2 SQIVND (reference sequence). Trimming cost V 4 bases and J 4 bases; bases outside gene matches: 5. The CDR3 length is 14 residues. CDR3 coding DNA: TGTGCCAGTAGTAGTGGACAGGGCTTCACTGAAGCTTTCTTT. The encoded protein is CASSSGQGFTEAFF.

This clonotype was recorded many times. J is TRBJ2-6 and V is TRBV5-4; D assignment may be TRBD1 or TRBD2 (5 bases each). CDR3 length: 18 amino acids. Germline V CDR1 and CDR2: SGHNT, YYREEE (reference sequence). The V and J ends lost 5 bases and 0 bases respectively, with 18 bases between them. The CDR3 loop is CASSLPTTAASGANVLTF. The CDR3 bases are TGTGCCAGCAGTCTCCCTACGACAGCGGCCTCTGGGGCCAACGTCCTGACTTTC.

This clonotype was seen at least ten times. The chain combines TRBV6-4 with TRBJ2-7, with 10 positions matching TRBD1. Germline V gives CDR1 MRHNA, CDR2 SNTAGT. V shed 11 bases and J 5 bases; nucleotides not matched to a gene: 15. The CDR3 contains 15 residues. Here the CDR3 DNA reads TGTGCCGGGCAAGGCGGGCCGGACAGGGGGGACGAGCAGTACTTC. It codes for CAGQGGPDRGDEQYF.

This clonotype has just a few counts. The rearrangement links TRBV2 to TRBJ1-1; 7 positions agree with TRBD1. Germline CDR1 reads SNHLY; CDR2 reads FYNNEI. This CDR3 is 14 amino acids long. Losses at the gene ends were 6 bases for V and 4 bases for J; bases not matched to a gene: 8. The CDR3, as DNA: TGTGCCAGCAGGACGACAGGGATGGGCACTGAAGCTTTCTTT. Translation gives CASRTTGMGTEAFF.

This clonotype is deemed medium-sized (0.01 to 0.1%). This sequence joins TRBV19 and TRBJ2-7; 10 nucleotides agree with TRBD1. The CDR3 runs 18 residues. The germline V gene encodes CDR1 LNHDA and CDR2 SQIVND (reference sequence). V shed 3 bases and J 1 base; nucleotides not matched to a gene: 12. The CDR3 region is CASSMGVGTGDLSYEQYF. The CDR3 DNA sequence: TGTGCCAGTAGTATGGGTGTCGGGACAGGGGATTTGTCCTACGAGCAGTACTTC.

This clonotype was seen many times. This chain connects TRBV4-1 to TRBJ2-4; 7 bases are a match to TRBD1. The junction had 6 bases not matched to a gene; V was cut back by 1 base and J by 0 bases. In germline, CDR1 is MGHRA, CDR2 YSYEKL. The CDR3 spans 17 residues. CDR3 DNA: TGCGCCAGCAGCCAAGGGTGGGACAGCCTAGCCAAAAACATTCAGTACTTC. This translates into CASSQGWDSLAKNIQYF.

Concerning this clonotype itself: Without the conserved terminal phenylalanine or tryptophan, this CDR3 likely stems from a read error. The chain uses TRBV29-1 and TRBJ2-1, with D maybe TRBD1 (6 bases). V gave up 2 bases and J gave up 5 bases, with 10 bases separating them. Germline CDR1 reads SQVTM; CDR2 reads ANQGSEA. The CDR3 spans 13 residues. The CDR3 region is CSVEMGAHNEQFL. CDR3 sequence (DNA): TGCAGCGTTGAAATGGGGGCACACAATGAGCAGTTCCTC.

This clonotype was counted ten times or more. CDR3 bases: TGTGCCAGCAAAACCGGGACTCCAATCTACAATGAGCAGTTCTTC. This translates into CASKTGTPIYNEQFF. The V gene is TRBV2, the J gene TRBJ2-1, with a tentative D call TRBD2 (6 bases). The germline CDR1 and CDR2 sequences are SNHLY and FYNNEI. Trimming took off 7 bases at V and 3 bases at J, with 16 bases between the two ends. The CDR3 is made up of 15 amino acids.

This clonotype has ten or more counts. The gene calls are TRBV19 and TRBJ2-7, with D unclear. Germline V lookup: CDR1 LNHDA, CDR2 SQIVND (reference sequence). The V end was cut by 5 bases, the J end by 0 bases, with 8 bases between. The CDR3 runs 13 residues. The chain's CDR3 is CASSAGSSYEQYF. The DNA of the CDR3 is TGTGCCAGTAGTGCCGGAAGCTCCTACGAGCAGTACTTC.